A single sample is the source of the 18 T cell receptor beta chains below, sequenced in a study of T cell responses to AZD1222 COVID-19 vaccine. Libraries were prepared by immunoSEQ multiplex PCR; TCRdb keeps only in-frame clonotypes and omits some of them. The data contain around 140,000 clones, 70% to 90% of them singletons. Source: peripheral blood, taken 28 days after the second AZD1222 dose. The receptors here all came from an adult who received the AZD1222 COVID-19 vaccine.

J is TRBJ2-7 and V is TRBV21-1. TRBV21-1 counts as a pseudogene. The CDR3 is 17 residues long. The CDR3 is CASSPRDPGGSSYEQYF. As DNA, the CDR3 is TGTGCCAGCAGCCCTCGGGACCCAGGAGGAAGCTCCTACGAGCAGTACTTC.

The chain employs TRBV2 and TRBJ1-2; D may be TRBD1 (6 bases). The CDR3 sequence is 12 residues long. Germline V gene sequence: CDR1 SNHLY, CDR2 FYNNEI. V lost 10 bases and J lost 6, with 15 bases in between. This chain's CDR3 is CAILDRRNGYTF. Here the CDR3 DNA reads TGTGCCATCCTGGACAGAAGAAATGGCTACACCTTC. Supplemented by reference TRBV2 and TRBJ1-2, the full variable domain reads EPEVTQTPSHQVTQMGQEVILRCVPISNHLYFYWYRQILGQKVEFLVSFYNNEISEKSEIFDDQFSVERPDGSNFTLKIRSTKLEDSAMYFCAILDRRNGYTFGSGTRLTVV.

The chain joins TRBV4-1 to TRBJ2-1; 10 bases are a match to TRBD1. This CDR3 region has 15 residues. The germline V gene has CDR1 MGHRA and CDR2 YSYEKL. J lost 10 bases, V lost 0 bases, and 6 bases had no gene match. CDR3 DNA: TGCGCCAGCAGCCAAGATGGGGACAGGGGCCAGGAGCAGTTCTTC. This sequence encodes CASSQDGDRGQEQFF.

DNA for the CDR3: TGTGCCACCAGTGATCGGACCAATCAGCCCCAGCATTTT. Its translation: CATSDRTNQPQHF. This chain joins TRBV24-1 and TRBJ1-5; D remains ambiguous. Germline-derived CDR1 and CDR2 are KGHDR and SFDVKD. There are 13 residues in the CDR3. V was cut by 3 bases and J by 3 bases, with 5 bases left in between.

The V call is TRBV11-2, the J call TRBJ2-5; D unresolved. Looked up from germline, CDR1 is SGHAT and CDR2 is FQNNGV. The ends were cut back, 1 base at V and 4 bases at J, with 13 bases in the middle. The CDR3 consists of 15 residues. The DNA for the CDR3 is TGTGCCAGCAGCTTAGCGGACGCCTGGTTAGAGACCCAGTACTTC. Encoded protein: CASSLADAWLETQYF.

V usage is TRBV6-6 and J usage is TRBJ1-2; D is unresolved. Germline assignment: CDR1 MNHNY and CDR2 SVGAGI (reference sequence). V was clipped by 2 bases and J by 2 bases, with 12 bases between them. CDR3 length: 15 amino acids. The CDR3 here is CASSYEAGANYGYTF. CDR3 DNA: TGTGCCAGCAGTTACGAGGCGGGCGCGAACTATGGCTACACCTTC.

The chain carries TRBV10-1 and TRBJ2-7; 7 nucleotides agree with TRBD2. The CDR3 spans 14 residues. V shed 2 bases and J 5 bases; nucleotides not matched to a gene: 6. Per germline, CDR1 WNHNN and CDR2 SYGVQD (reference sequence). Here the CDR3 DNA reads TGCGCCAGCAGTGAGGGACTAGAGAGCCACGAGCAGTACTTC. This translates into CASSEGLESHEQYF.

This clone was counted only a few times. This chain uses TRBV2 with TRBJ1-5, with TRBD1 matching 9 bases. V shed 4 bases and J 4 bases; nucleotides not matched to a gene: 5. This CDR3 has 15 residues. The germline V gene has CDR1 SNHLY and CDR2 FYNNEI. The CDR3 DNA is TGTGCCAGCAGTGGGGACAGGGAGGTGAATCAGCCCCAGCATTTT. Translation gives CASSGDREVNQPQHF.

The CDR3 DNA follows: TGTGCCAGCAGCTTGGAACAGGGAGGTGCTGCAACTAATGAAAAACTGTTTTTT. Translated, it gives CASSLEQGGAATNEKLFF. This chain uses TRBV5-6 with TRBJ1-4, with D possibly matching TRBD1 (6 bases). CDR1 SGHDT and CDR2 YYEEEE come from the germline V gene. The CDR3 consists of 18 residues. The V end was cut by 0 bases, the J end by 0 bases, with 15 bases between.

The chain employs TRBV27 and TRBJ1-4; 9 bases fit TRBD1. Germline trimming cut 6 bases from V and 5 bases from J; bases unmatched to any gene: 4. This CDR3 spans 14 amino acids. Germline V gene data show CDR1 as MNHEY and CDR2 as SMNVEV (reference sequence). CDR3 DNA: TGTGCCAGCAGCCATGGGACAGGGAATGAAAAACTGTTTTTT. Protein: CASSHGTGNEKLFF.

The chain is built from TRBV19 and TRBJ1-2; no definite D call. Per the germline V gene, CDR1 is LNHDA and CDR2 is SQIVND (reference sequence). V lost 7 bases and J 7 bases, leaving 10 bases between the germline ends. This CDR3 has 11 residues. The CDR3 bases are TGTGCCAGTACGGGCAGGACTGGCTACACCTTC. Amino acids: CASTGRTGYTF.

This chain links TRBV27 with TRBJ1-2; TRBD1 is a possible D gene (6 bases). V dropped 5 bases and J dropped 7 bases, with 20 bases sitting between them. Germline values: CDR1 MNHEY, CDR2 SMNVEV (reference sequence). The CDR3 runs 15 residues. CDR3 region: CASSPLSQGRGGYTF. The CDR3 coding sequence is TGTGCCAGCAGTCCCCTCTCGCAGGGGAGGGGTGGCTACACCTTC.

This chain uses TRBV18 with TRBJ2-7, with TRBD2 matching 13 bases. Germline V gives CDR1 KGHSH, CDR2 LQKENI. Trimming took 2 bases from V and 7 from J; bases not matched to a gene: 14. The length of the CDR3 is 18 residues. The CDR3 DNA reads TGTGCCAGCTCACCAATTTCTACTAGCGGGAGGGCCGTCGGAGAGCAGTACTTC. Residues: CASSPISTSGRAVGEQYF.

This clone was picked up one time. This rearrangement joins TRBV5-6 to TRBJ2-5, with 9 bases fitting TRBD1. V shed 2 bases, J shed 2 bases, and the junction held 4 bases outside the gene matches. Germline assignment: CDR1 SGHDT and CDR2 YYEEEE. There are 15 residues in the CDR3. The CDR3 DNA reads TGTGCCAGCAGCTTTAACAGGGGGCTTCAAGAGACCCAGTACTTC. Its translation: CASSFNRGLQETQYF.

This clone showed up just once. V usage is TRBV30 and J usage is TRBJ1-6; TRBD1 agrees at 8 bases. The CDR3 has 14 residues. Germline values: CDR1 GTSNPN, CDR2 SVGIG (reference sequence). V gave up 1 base and J gave up 9 bases; unmatched junction bases: 5. The CDR3 DNA reads as TGTGCCTGGAGTGCCAGGGGGCAGGGTTCACCCCTCCACTTT. This sequence encodes CAWSARGQGSPLHF.

Remarks on this clone: One junction end does not reproduce the germline sequence, and a read error may be involved. The rearrangement uses TRBV4-1 and TRBJ2-4, with 7 bases lining up with TRBD1. CDR3 size: 13 residues. Germline V CDR1 and CDR2: MGHRA, YSYEKL. CDR3 in DNA: TGCGCCAGCAGCCCCGGGACAGTCCAAGCCCCTAACTTC. Protein product: CASSPGTVQAPNF.

This sequence joins TRBV10-3 and TRBJ1-3, with D possibly TRBD1 on 5 matching bases. CDR1 is ENHRY and CDR2 is SYGVKD in the germline V gene. The CDR3 spans 16 residues. With 2 bases removed from V and 0 bases from J, the gap between germline ends came to 11 bases. This CDR3 reads CAISEVGALSGNTIYF. In nucleotides, the CDR3 is TGTGCCATCAGTGAGGTAGGGGCCCTCTCTGGAAACACCATATATTTT.

The chain uses TRBV10-3 and TRBJ1-3, with D tentatively TRBD1 (5 bases). The CDR3 is 15 residues long. Trimming took 6 bases from V and 2 from J, leaving 14 bases between them. Looked up from germline, CDR1 is ENHRY and CDR2 is SYGVKD. The DNA for the CDR3 is TGTGCCATCAGCCCATCCGGGACTGCTGGAAACACCATATATTTT. Translating gives CAISPSGTAGNTIYF.